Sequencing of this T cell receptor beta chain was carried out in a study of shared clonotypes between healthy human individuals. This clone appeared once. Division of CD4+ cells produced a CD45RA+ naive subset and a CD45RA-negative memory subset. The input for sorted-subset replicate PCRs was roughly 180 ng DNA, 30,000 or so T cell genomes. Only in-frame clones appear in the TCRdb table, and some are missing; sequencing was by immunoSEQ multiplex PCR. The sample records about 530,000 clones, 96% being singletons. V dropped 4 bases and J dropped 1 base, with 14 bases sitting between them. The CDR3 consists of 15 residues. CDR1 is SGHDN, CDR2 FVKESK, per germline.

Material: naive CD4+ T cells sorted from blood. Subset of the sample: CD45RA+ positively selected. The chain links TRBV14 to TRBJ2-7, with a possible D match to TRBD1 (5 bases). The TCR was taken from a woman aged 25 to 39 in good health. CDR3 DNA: TGTGCCAGCAGCCTCATAAGAAAGGGGTCCTACGAGCAGTACTTC. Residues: CASSLIRKGSYEQYF.